This T cell receptor beta chain was recorded in a study of T cell responses to AZD1222 COVID-19 vaccine. Germline assignment: CDR1 LGHDT and CDR2 YNNKEL (reference sequence). V dropped 4 bases and J dropped 1; count of bases not matched to a gene: 3. The CDR3 is made up of 14 amino acids. Method: immunoSEQ multiplex PCR; TCRdb's copy keeps in-frame clones and lacks some. Found here are 150,000 to 200,000 clones, around nine tenths of them singletons; the top ten hold 1.5% to 2%. The clonotype originates from an adult in good health. The chain employs TRBV3-1 (or the pseudogene TRBV3-2) and TRBJ1-1, with 7 nucleotides matching TRBD1. The material was peripheral blood, obtained on day 0 of AZD1222 vaccination. CDR3 coding DNA: TGTGCCAGCAGCCGACAGGGCCCGAACACTGAAGCTTTCTTT. Encoded protein: CASSRQGPNTEAFF.